Sequencing of this TCR beta chain was carried out in a study of CD8+ T cells in alopecia areata. cDNA prepared by RNA extraction and subsequent reverse transcription served as the template for sequencing. The method was immunoSEQ multiplex PCR; TCRdb's version includes in-frame clones alone and lacks a portion of them. The sample shows over 95,000 clones, around 55% of them seen only once. Germline loops: CDR1 SGDLS, CDR2 YYNGEE. The CDR3 has 15 amino acids. V was shortened by 2 bases and J by 0 bases, with 8 bases between the two germline ends. Treatment specified: oral pan-JAK inhibitor, 5-10 mg twice daily.

The chain carries TRBV9 and TRBJ1-4; D not certain. The starting material was CD8+ T cells sorted from blood, obtained at week 4, from a patient treated with tofacitinib. This receptor was taken from a human donor with alopecia areata. The DNA for the CDR3 is TGTGCCAGCAGCGTTTCTGGTACAACTAATGAAAAACTGTTTTTT. Its translation: CASSVSGTTNEKLFF.